Listed below are T cell receptor beta chains from one sample, sequenced in a study of T cells in Graves' hyperthyroidism and ophthalmopathy. MiXCR was run by TCRdb on the multiplex PCR reads, yielding one entry per CDR3 protein. Of roughly 500,000 distinct CDR3 sequences listed, approximately 25% are singletons. Specimen: blood. The source of these receptors is a woman aged 30 to 39 with Graves' ophthalmopathy. Both conserved end residues are part of each CDR3. D genes are given only for firm matches. Size is stated for part of the rows, as once, few or many counts, or as a class when the clone is expanded.

>NA|TRBV10-3|TRBJ1-1|few
CAISRGGRPNTEAFF
TGTGCCATCAGTCGGGGGGGCAGACCAAACACTGAAGCTTTCTTT
>TRBD2|TRBV4-2|TRBJ2-5|many
CASSQGRGGGETQYF
TGTGCCAGCAGCCAAGGGCGGGGGGGCGGAGAGACCCAGTACTTC
>TRBD1|TRBV28|TRBJ2-5|many
CASSLSSRGQETQYF
TGTGCCAGCAGTTTAAGCTCCAGGGGGCAAGAGACCCAGTACTTC
>TRBD1|TRBV7-9|TRBJ1-2|NA
CASSSPDRDNGYTF
TGTGCCAGCAGCTCCCCGGACAGGGATAATGGCTACACCTTC
>NA|TRBV10-3|TRBJ1-2|many
CAISDRSYGYTF
TGTGCCATCAGTGACCGGAGCTATGGCTACACCTTC
>TRBD2|TRBV20-1|TRBJ2-5|few
CSAGGFAETQYF
TGCAGTGCGGGAGGGTTTGCGGAGACCCAGTACTTC
>NA|TRBV10-3|TRBJ1-5|many
CAISVGGGNQPQHF
TGTGCCATCAGTGTTGGGGGGGGCAATCAGCCCCAGCATTTT
>NA|TRBV4-1|TRBJ1-5|many
CASSQVGRSRVDQPQHF
TGCGCCAGCAGCCAAGTCGGGCGGAGCCGGGTCGATCAGCCCCAGCATTTT
>NA|TRBV11-1|TRBJ1-1|NA
CASSEMSGLKDTEACF
TGTGCCAGCAGCGAGATGTCAGGGCTAAAGGACACTGAAGCTTGCTTT
>TRBD1|TRBV12-3/TRBV12-4|TRBJ2-7|NA
CASSKRTGNYEQYF
TGTGCCAGCAGCAAACGGACAGGGAATTACGAGCAGTACTTC
>NA|TRBV28|TRBJ2-5|NA
CASTPWEGGYQETQYF
TGTGCCAGCACCCCGTGGGAAGGGGGGTACCAAGAGACCCAGTACTTC
>TRBD2|TRBV3-1|TRBJ2-5|few
CASSRRTSSEAQYF
TGTGCCAGCAGCCGCCGGACTAGTTCTGAGGCCCAGTACTTC
>TRBD1|TRBV28|TRBJ1-1|few
CARPRWKGAVSPEAFF
TGTGCCAGACCGCGGTGGAAGGGGGCTGTGTCTCCTGAAGCTTTCTTT
>NA|TRBV20-1|TRBJ2-2|many
CSARDLGYHDTGELFF
TGCAGTGCTAGAGATCTGGGGTACCATGACACCGGGGAGCTGTTTTTT
>NA|TRBV20-1|TRBJ1-2|NA
CSASGGQANYGYTF
TGCAGTGCTAGTGGGGGACAAGCTAACTATGGCTACACCTTC
>TRBD1|TRBV20-1|TRBJ2-7|NA
CSAPDRGFTYEQYF
TGCAGTGCTCCCGACAGGGGTTTTACCTACGAGCAGTACTTC
>NA|TRBV3-1|TRBJ1-3|NA
CASEGSTTRGNTIYF
TGTGCCAGCGAGGGGTCAACGACCCGTGGAAACACCATATATTTT
>NA|TRBV25-1|TRBJ2-5|few
CASSDPGVAETQYF
TGTGCCAGCAGTGATCCAGGGGTTGCGGAGACCCAGTACTTC
>NA|TRBV7-8|TRBJ2-5|many
CASSLVLFGETQYF
TGTGCCAGCAGCTTAGTTCTGTTCGGCGAGACCCAGTACTTC
>NA|TRBV19|TRBJ1-1|many
CASSSSSITEAFF
TGTGCCAGTAGTAGCTCCTCGATTACTGAAGCTTTCTTT
>NA|TRBV6-1|TRBJ2-4|many
CASSRDPRGKNIKYF
TGTGCCAGCAGTCGGGACCCGAGGGGCAAAAACATTAAGTACTTC
>NA|TRBV6-5|TRBJ1-5|many
CASSYSRFNQPQHF
TGTGCCAGCAGTTACTCGCGTTTCAATCAGCCCCAGCATTTT
>NA|TRBV5-1|TRBJ1-2|many
CASSLTGNGYTF
TGCGCCAGCAGCTTAACAGGGAATGGCTACACCTTC
>NA|TRBV20-1|TRBJ1-1|few
CSARGGGAQGVDSEAFF
TGCAGTGCTAGAGGAGGAGGGGCGCAAGGTGTGGACTCTGAAGCTTTCTTT
>NA|TRBV6-1|TRBJ1-5|many
CASSDYSNQPQHF
TGTGCCAGCAGTGATTATAGCAATCAGCCCCAGCATTTT
>NA|TRBV27|TRBJ1-1|many
CASSLRMVTEAFF
TGTGCCAGCAGTTTAAGGATGGTCACTGAAGCTTTCTTT
>NA|TRBV12-3/TRBV12-4|TRBJ2-7|NA
CASSGTPTTYEQYF
TGTGCCAGCAGCGGAACACCGACAACCTACGAGCAGTACTTC
>TRBD1|TRBV20-1|TRBJ1-5|many
CSVFDRGSNQPQHF
TGCAGTGTTTTCGACAGGGGGAGCAATCAGCCCCAGCATTTT
>NA|TRBV20-1|TRBJ2-5|once
CSARLSETQYF
TGCAGTGCTAGACTTTCGGAGACCCAGTACTTC
>TRBD1|TRBV2|TRBJ1-2|many
CASRNPPRTGGYGYTF
TGTGCCAGCAGGAACCCCCCTAGGACAGGGGGCTATGGCTACACCTTC
>NA|TRBV27|TRBJ1-1|many
CASRLWGEDTEAFF
TGTGCCAGCAGACTTTGGGGGGAGGATACTGAAGCTTTCTTT
>NA|TRBV2|TRBJ1-1|NA
CASSFSGQGRYPFF
TGTGCCAGCAGTTTTTCTGGGCAGGGTCGTTATCCTTTCTTT
>NA|TRBV27|TRBJ2-7|many
CASSLSGIFYEQYF
TGTGCCAGCAGTTTATCCGGCATCTTCTACGAGCAGTACTTC
>NA|TRBV12-3/TRBV12-4|TRBJ2-7|many
CTSRQGGPYEQYF
TGTACCAGCAGGCAAGGAGGGCCCTACGAGCAGTACTTC
>NA|TRBV7-6|TRBJ2-7|NA
CASSSSRGHEQYF
TGTGCCAGCAGCTCCTCCAGGGGCCACGAGCAGTACTTC
>NA|TRBV19|TRBJ2-5|NA
CASSIYPGLQETQYF
TGTGCCAGTAGTATTTACCCGGGCCTCCAAGAGACCCAGTACTTC
>NA|TRBV20-1|TRBJ1-1|few
CSARGGPDEAFF
TGCAGTGCTAGAGGAGGACCCGATGAAGCTTTCTTT
>NA|TRBV3-1|TRBJ1-5|few
CASSQGLGSNQPQHF
TGTGCCAGCAGCCAAGGGCTAGGGAGCAATCAGCCCCAGCATTTT
>TRBD2|TRBV6-2/TRBV6-3|TRBJ2-7|few
CASSYSTSGAGEQYF
TGTGCCAGCAGTTACTCTACTAGCGGAGCCGGCGAGCAGTACTTC
>NA|TRBV29-1|TRBJ1-1|many
CSVDWGWDTEAFF
TGCAGCGTTGACTGGGGGTGGGACACTGAAGCTTTCTTT
>NA|TRBV7-9|TRBJ1-2|many
CASSPGGGPYTF
TGTGCCAGCTCCCCAGGCGGGGGGCCCTACACCTTC
>NA|TRBV6-1|TRBJ2-7|NA
CASSPRLGVHEQYF
TGTGCCAGCAGTCCCCGACTAGGCGTCCACGAGCAGTACTTC
>TRBD2|TRBV12-5|TRBJ2-7|NA
CASAPGGPYEQYF
TGTGCTAGTGCCCCGGGGGGTCCCTACGAGCAGTACTTC
>NA|TRBV10-3|TRBJ2-7|NA
CATEAGLTGEQYF
TGTGCCACCGAGGCGGGGCTAACGGGCGAGCAGTACTTC
>NA|TRBV2|TRBJ2-5|NA
CASSGGGLAVGTQYF
TGTGCCAGCAGTGGAGGAGGTCTAGCCGTTGGGACCCAGTACTTC
>NA|TRBV28|TRBJ2-7|few
CASSLPNYEQYF
TGTGCCAGCAGTCTACCGAACTACGAGCAGTACTTC
>NA|TRBV7-2|TRBJ2-7|many
CASSSPEQVYEQYF
TGTGCCAGCAGTAGCCCCGAGCAGGTCTACGAGCAGTACTTC
>TRBD2|TRBV7-9|TRBJ2-7|NA
CASSLERGSKEYF
TGTGCCAGCAGCTTAGAGCGGGGGTCTAAGGAGTACTTC
>NA|TRBV6-5|TRBJ2-3|many
CASSYPGQRTDTQYF
TGTGCCAGCAGTTACCCTGGACAGCGCACAGATACGCAGTATTTT
>NA|TRBV10-3|TRBJ1-1|NA
CAISDPGGGHEACF
TGTGCCATCAGTGATCCGGGTGGGGGCCATGAAGCTTGCTTT
>TRBD1|TRBV20-1|TRBJ2-2|NA
CSARSIDRGRTGELFF
TGCAGTGCTAGATCCATCGACAGGGGAAGAACCGGGGAGCTGTTTTTT
>NA|TRBV27|TRBJ2-2|NA
CASSPQLREYSKIGELFF
TGTGCCAGCAGTCCTCAACTCCGGGAGTATAGTAAGATCGGGGAGCTGTTTTTT
>NA|TRBV7-9|TRBJ1-4|NA
CASSPLSVNEKLFF
TGTGCCAGCAGCCCACTGTCAGTTAATGAAAAACTGTTTTTT
>NA|TRBV11-2|TRBJ1-1|many
CASSQNRQAAFF
TGTGCCAGCAGCCAGAACAGGCAGGCAGCTTTCTTT
>TRBD2|TRBV6-5|TRBJ2-5|many
CASSYLGLAGRETQYF
TGTGCCAGCAGTTACTTAGGACTAGCGGGGCGTGAGACCCAGTACTTC
>NA|TRBV7-2|TRBJ2-7|many
CASVQSYEQYF
TGTGCCAGCGTCCAATCCTACGAGCAGTACTTC
>NA|TRBV11-2|TRBJ1-2|NA
CASSLEPGRPNYGYTF
TGTGCCAGCAGCTTAGAGCCAGGACGACCTAACTATGGCTACACCTTC
>NA|TRBV12-3/TRBV12-4|TRBJ1-2|once
CASSLTLPPNYGYTF
TGTGCCAGCAGTCTGACACTACCTCCTAACTATGGCTACACCTTC
>TRBD2|TRBV25-1|TRBJ2-5|NA
CASSEQGGPVRETQYF
TGTGCCAGCAGTGAACAGGGAGGGCCGGTAAGAGAGACCCAGTACTTC